This entry lists 23 T cell receptor beta chains sequenced from one sample in a study of T cells after yellow fever vaccination. TCRdb redid the calling of the 5' RACE reads with MiXCR, one entry per CDR3 protein. The data show about 230,000 distinct CDR3 sequences, 5.5% to 8.5% seen once. The specimen was CD4+ T cells sorted from PBMCs, collected on the day of the yellow fever booster vaccination. These receptors all come from a man aged 25 to 45 who received the YFV17D yellow fever vaccine.

This clonotype has more than one count but fewer than ten. The chain joins TRBV20-1 to TRBJ1-2; D not resolved. The V gene's germline CDR1 is DFQATT and CDR2 SNEGSKA (reference sequence). The CDR3 covers 12 residues. The V end lost 6 bases, the J end lost 2 bases, and 10 bases lay between the germline ends. The CDR3 here is CSARQSNYGYTF. The CDR3 DNA reads TGCAGTGCCCGGCAAAGCAACTATGGCTACACCTTC.

Remarks on this clonotype: This may come from a read error, since a much larger clone is one base off. The chain uses TRBV5-1 and TRBJ2-2; TRBD2 might be the D (5 bases). This CDR3 is 14 amino acids long. In germline, CDR1 is SGHRS, CDR2 YFSETQ. The V end was cut by 2 bases, the J end by 9 bases, with 14 bases between. CDR3 bases: TGCGCCAGCAGCTTCGGTCGGGAAGGCCGGGAGCTGTTTTTT. It specifies CASSFGREGRELFF.

This clonotype occurred many times. The rearrangement uses TRBV9 and TRBJ2-7; D is perhaps TRBD2 (5 bases). Germline-derived CDR1 and CDR2 are SGDLS and YYNGEE. This CDR3 is 16 amino acids long. V dropped 0 bases and J dropped 0 bases, with 13 bases sitting between them. The CDR3 loop is CASSVASSGSSYEQYF. CDR3 nucleotides: TGTGCCAGCAGCGTAGCGTCCAGCGGAAGCTCCTACGAGCAGTACTTC.

This clonotype was observed a handful of times. The rearrangement links TRBV6-2 or TRBV6-3 to TRBJ2-1, with D possibly being TRBD2 (6 bases). Trimming took off 6 bases at V and 6 bases at J, with 15 bases between the two ends. The CDR3 is made up of 14 amino acids. Germline lookup yields CDR1 MNHEY and CDR2 SVGEGT. CDR3 DNA: TGTGCCAGCAGATCATCTACTAGCTCCAATGAGCAGTTCTTC. This encodes CASRSSTSSNEQFF.

The chain couples TRBV7-2 to TRBJ2-2; no clear D. The V gene lost 5 bases and the J gene lost 6 bases, with 4 bases spanning the gap. This CDR3 is built from 11 residues. Germline values: CDR1 SGHTA, CDR2 FQGNSA. CDR3 in amino acids: CASSKSGELFF. Here the CDR3 DNA reads TGTGCCAGCAGCAAGTCCGGGGAGCTGTTTTTT.

This clonotype has ten or more counts. The chain couples TRBV9 to TRBJ1-1; TRBD1 is a possible D gene (5 bases). Germline V lookup: CDR1 SGDLS, CDR2 YYNGEE. This CDR3 is 13 amino acids long. Trimming removed 3 bases from V and 1 base from J, with 7 bases in between. CDR3 loop: CASSGTPNTEAFF. The CDR3 nucleotides read TGTGCCAGCAGCGGGACACCGAACACTGAAGCTTTCTTT.

This chain joins TRBV20-1 and TRBJ1-4; D perhaps matches TRBD1 (6 bases). The CDR3 consists of 13 residues. The germline CDR1 and CDR2 sequences are DFQATT and SNEGSKA (reference sequence). Trimming left V 3 bases short and J 8 bases short, with 13 bases between. The CDR3, as DNA: TGCAGTGCTAGTGACAGGTTCGAGGAAAAACTGTTTTTT. Amino acids: CSASDRFEEKLFF.

The rearrangement joins TRBV5-4 to TRBJ2-2, with 8 bases matching TRBD1. The V and J ends lost 1 base and 5 bases, in that order; junction bases with no gene match: 10. Per germline, CDR1 SGHNT and CDR2 YYREEE (reference sequence). The CDR3 sequence is 17 residues long. Here the CDR3 DNA reads TGTGCCAGCAGCTTGATGACAGGGGTTGTAGAGACCGGGGAGCTGTTTTTT. Translating gives CASSLMTGVVETGELFF.

This clonotype turned up a few times. The CDR3 sequence is CASSSWDEGEQYF. The DNA of the CDR3 is TGTGCCAGCAGCTCGTGGGACGAGGGCGAGCAGTACTTC. The rearrangement uses TRBV7-8 and TRBJ2-7; D is tentatively TRBD1 or TRBD2 (5 bases each). The germline CDR1 and CDR2 sequences are SGHVS and FQNEAQ. CDR3 length: 13 amino acids. The V gene lost 4 bases and the J gene lost 6 bases, with 13 bases spanning the gap.

The table lists this clonotype with many counts. The chain recombines TRBV4-3 with TRBJ2-7, with D tentatively TRBD1 or TRBD2 (6 bases each). Trimming took 3 bases from V and 6 from J, leaving 18 bases between them. Germline CDR1 is LGHNA and CDR2 is YSLEER. The CDR3 has 15 residues. The CDR3 DNA follows: TGCGCCAGCAGCCAGCAGAATGAGGGGGGCTCCGAGCAGTACTTC. Translating it yields CASSQQNEGGSEQYF.

There are a few counts of this clonotype. Relative to the germline gene, one junction end is altered; a read error may explain this. The V and J genes are TRBV20-1 and TRBJ2-3, with 7 bases that match TRBD2. This CDR3 spans 21 amino acids. Per the germline V gene, CDR1 is DFQATT and CDR2 is SNEGSKA (reference sequence). The CDR3 bases are TGCTGTGCTAGACCCCCCCTGGGGAGGGTTGGGCAGACGGAAGACACAGATACGCAGTATTTT. Translated: CCARPPLGRVGQTEDTDTQYF.

The table lists this clonotype with a few counts. The J gene is TRBJ1-1, the V gene TRBV7-9; D is perhaps TRBD1 (6 bases). The germline V gene encodes CDR1 SEHNR and CDR2 FQNEAQ (reference sequence). V was trimmed by 5 bases and J by 7 bases, leaving 20 bases between them. This CDR3 has 15 residues. The CDR3 is CASSPDRIMANEAFF. CDR3 nucleotides: TGTGCCAGCAGCCCTGACAGGATAATGGCGAATGAAGCTTTCTTT.

This clonotype was detected ten times or more. The chain uses TRBV20-1 and TRBJ2-3; D may be TRBD1 (5 bases). V dropped 7 bases and J dropped 0 bases, with 8 bases sitting between them. Germline V gene data show CDR1 as DFQATT and CDR2 as SNEGSKA (reference sequence). The CDR3 is 12 residues long. In nucleotides, the CDR3 is TGCAGTGAAGGGGATAGCACAGATACGCAGTATTTT. It specifies CSEGDSTDTQYF.

A few counts support this clonotype. CDR3 in DNA: TGTGCCAGCAGGGGGGGTCCCACGCGGGAGACCCAGTACTTC. This sequence encodes CASRGGPTRETQYF. This chain connects TRBV28 to TRBJ2-5, with a tentative D call TRBD2 (6 bases). The V gene's germline CDR1 is MDHEN and CDR2 SYDVKM. The CDR3 loop spans 14 amino acids. The V end lost 6 bases, the J end lost 5 bases, and 16 bases lay between the germline ends.

A remark on this clonotype: A read error is likely, as this CDR3 ends without the conserved phenylalanine or tryptophan. The chain is built from TRBV20-1 and TRBJ2-5; 9 positions agree with TRBD2. CDR1 and CDR2 (germline): DFQATT, SNEGSKA (reference sequence). The V and J ends lost 5 bases and 3 bases, in that order; junction bases with no gene match: 7. This CDR3 is 14 amino acids long. CDR3 coding DNA: TGCAGTGCTGGGGCGGGAGGGCCGAAAGAGACCCAGTACTCC. It codes for CSAGAGGPKETQYS.

Ten or more counts support this clonotype. The J gene is TRBJ2-7, the V gene TRBV20-1, with TRBD2 matching over 10 bases. J was trimmed by 6 bases and V by 6 bases; bases with no gene match: 11. Germline CDR1 and CDR2: DFQATT and SNEGSKA (reference sequence). The CDR3 consists of 14 residues. CDR3 bases: TGCAGTGCACCCACAGGGTCTAGCGGGAGCGAGCAGTACTTC. This gives the protein CSAPTGSSGSEQYF.

Concerning this clonotype itself: A much larger clone differs from this one at a single base, so this may be a read error. V is TRBV18 and J is TRBJ2-5; D call uncertain. Trimming took off 3 bases at V and 7 bases at J, with 12 bases between the two ends. The CDR3 length is 13 residues. Germline CDR1 is KGHSH and CDR2 is LQKENI. Written as DNA, the CDR3 is TGTGCCAGCTCACCGGTTATGGATGGGACCCAGTACTTC. Residues: CASSPVMDGTQYF.

The table lists this clonotype with many counts. The chain links TRBV18 to TRBJ1-5; maybe TRBD1 (5 bases). Trimming stripped 3 bases from V and 4 bases from J, with 10 bases between. This CDR3 has 14 residues. Germline V CDR1 and CDR2: KGHSH, LQKENI. The CDR3 nucleotides read TGTGCCAGCTCACCCGGGACTGGGAATCAGCCCCAGCATTTT. It yields the protein CASSPGTGNQPQHF.

This clonotype has a count of ten or more. The chain employs TRBV20-1 and TRBJ2-5, with 9 bases that match TRBD2. Germline V lookup: CDR1 DFQATT, CDR2 SNEGSKA (reference sequence). Trimming at V came to 4 bases and at J to 9 bases, leaving 18 bases not matched to a gene. This CDR3 spans 16 amino acids. The CDR3 DNA reads as TGCAGTGCTAAGCCCAGGACTAGCGTAATTGGGGGGGCCCAGTACTTC. This gives the protein CSAKPRTSVIGGAQYF.

This clonotype was seen ten or more times. The chain combines TRBV5-1 with TRBJ2-2; D is undetermined. CDR3 length: 13 residues. V was pared by 4 bases and J by 3 bases, with 7 bases between. Germline CDR1 is SGHRS and CDR2 is YFSETQ. Written as DNA, the CDR3 is TGCGCCAGCAGCACCGATTACACCGGGGAGCTGTTTTTT. It yields the protein CASSTDYTGELFF.

The chain carries TRBV7-6 and TRBJ2-7; 9 bases are a match to TRBD2. This CDR3 is built from 14 residues. Per germline, CDR1 SGHVS and CDR2 FNYEAQ. Germline trimming cut 5 bases from V and 5 bases from J; bases unmatched to any gene: 7. CDR3 sequence (DNA): TGTGCCAGCAGCCTGGGGGGGACTAGCCACGAGCAGTACTTC. It codes for CASSLGGTSHEQYF.

This clonotype was detected many times. The chain employs TRBV7-2 and TRBJ2-1, with D tentatively TRBD1 (6 bases). The V end was cut by 1 base, the J end by 7 bases, with 14 bases between. CDR1 is SGHTA and CDR2 is FQGNSA in the germline V gene. This CDR3 comprises 15 residues. CDR3 coding DNA: TGTGCCAGCAGCTTAGTCACTGGGACAAGTAATGAGCAGTTCTTC. It translates to CASSLVTGTSNEQFF.

This clonotype was picked up many times. The genes are TRBV7-3 and TRBJ1-6; D might be TRBD1 (5 bases). This CDR3 spans 13 amino acids. Per germline, CDR1 SGHTA and CDR2 FQGTGA. V lost 3 bases and J lost 7, with 7 bases in between. The CDR3 bases are TGTGCCAGCAGCTTGGGGACCAATTCACCCCTCCACTTT. It translates to CASSLGTNSPLHF. Full variable domain (remainder filled in from reference TRBV7-3 and TRBJ1-6): GAGVSQTPSNKVTEKGKYVELRCDPISGHTALYWYRQSLGQGPEFLIYFQGTGAADDSGLPNDRFFAVRPEGSVSTLKIQRTERGDSAVYLCASSLGTNSPLHFGNGTRLTVT.